Below, 21 T cell receptor beta chains from the same sample are listed, as sequenced in a study of T cell changes during pregnancy in multiple sclerosis. Sequencing was performed with immunoSEQ multiplex PCR; in TCRdb, only in-frame clones are kept and a portion is missing. The sample yields 85,000 to 130,000 clones, about 90% seen once. Sequenced material: peripheral blood, taken before pregnancy. The receptor source for this set is a female donor with multiple sclerosis, enrolled in a pregnancy study.

This clone appeared a few times. V and J are TRBV4-1 and TRBJ1-1; D call uncertain. Germline CDR1 is MGHRA and CDR2 is YSYEKL. The length of the CDR3 is 15 residues. With 0 bases removed from V and 0 bases from J, the gap between germline ends came to 8 bases. CDR3: CASSQEGGLNTEAFF. The CDR3 region has the DNA TGCGCCAGCAGCCAAGAGGGCGGGCTGAACACTGAAGCTTTCTTT.

About this clone: Other DNA sequences in the sample encode the same CDR3. The chain employs TRBV5-8 and TRBJ2-1, with unresolved D. The CDR3 is 12 amino acids. V was cut by 0 bases and J by 6 bases, with 4 bases left in between. In germline, CDR1 is SGHTS, CDR2 YDEGEE. Here the CDR3 reads CASSLGGNEQFF. In DNA, the CDR3 is TGTGCCAGCAGCTTGGGAGGCAATGAGCAGTTCTTC. Complete variable domain (other parts from reference TRBV5-8 and TRBJ2-1): EAGVTQSPTHLIKTRGQQATLRCSPISGHTSVYWYQQALGLGLQFLLWYDEGEERNRGNFPPRFSGRQFPNYSSELNVNALELEDSALYLCASSLGGNEQFFGPGTRLTVL.

The rearrangement joins TRBV27 to TRBJ1-6; TRBD1 matches 7 bases. The V segment lost 5 bases and the J segment 7 bases; nucleotides outside the gene matches: 5. CDR1 and CDR2 from the germline V gene are MNHEY and SMNVEV (reference sequence). The CDR3 has 14 residues. In DNA, the CDR3 is TGTGCCAGCAGTCCCCGGGACAGAAATTCACCCCTCCACTTT. Amino acid sequence: CASSPRDRNSPLHF.

The V and J genes are TRBV7-8 and TRBJ1-2; D might be TRBD1 (5 bases). Deletions cut 1 base from V and 6 bases from J, with 18 bases between. Looked up from germline, CDR1 is SGHVS and CDR2 is FQNEAQ. The CDR3 is made up of 16 amino acids. This CDR3 is CASSLDMSQGLDGYTF. In DNA, the CDR3 is TGTGCCAGCAGCTTAGATATGTCCCAGGGTCTCGATGGCTACACCTTC.

This chain connects TRBV5-6 to TRBJ2-5, with TRBD2 identical over 14 bases. The CDR3 covers 18 residues. Germline assignment: CDR1 SGHDT and CDR2 YYEEEE. After removal of 1 base from V and 4 bases from J, the junction contained 9 bases not matched to a gene. The CDR3 protein is CASSLLRTSGGKGETQYF. In DNA form, the CDR3 reads TGTGCCAGCAGCTTGCTTCGGACTAGCGGGGGGAAGGGAGAGACCCAGTACTTC.

This clone is a singleton in its sample. The chain employs TRBV4-1 and TRBJ2-2; the D gene is possibly TRBD1 (5 bases). Germline V gene sequence: CDR1 MGHRA, CDR2 YSYEKL. Trimming stripped 4 bases from V and 8 bases from J, with 20 bases between. CDR3 length: 16 amino acids. The CDR3 bases are TGCGCCAGCAGCCGACGTGGGGATACTGGGGCAGGGGAGCTGTTTTTT. The encoded protein is CASSRRGDTGAGELFF.

The chain joins TRBV7-8 to TRBJ2-1; TRBD2 aligns across 11 bases. In germline, CDR1 is SGHVS, CDR2 FQNEAQ. The CDR3 loop spans 12 amino acids. The trim removed 6 bases at V and 10 bases at J, leaving 2 bases unmatched. CDR3 bases: TGTGCCAGCAGTCGGACTAGCGGGGAGCAGTTCTTC. As protein: CASSRTSGEQFF.

This chain uses TRBV7-8 with TRBJ2-1; 10 bases agree with TRBD2. The germline gives CDR1 SGHVS, CDR2 FQNEAQ. J was trimmed by 4 bases and V by 1 base; bases with no gene match: 7. This CDR3 is built from 17 residues. CDR3 sequence reads: CASSLEASGSLYNEQFF. CDR3 DNA: TGTGCCAGCAGCTTAGAGGCTAGCGGGAGTTTATACAATGAGCAGTTCTTC.

The V call is TRBV5-1, the J call TRBJ2-2; 8 positions agree with TRBD1. This CDR3 is 17 amino acids long. Germline assignment: CDR1 SGHRS and CDR2 YFSETQ. The junction had 13 bases not matched to a gene; V was cut back by 4 bases and J by 5 bases. CDR3 sequence reads: CASSVTPGGLGTGELFF. CDR3 nucleotide sequence: TGCGCCAGCAGCGTCACGCCAGGGGGCTTAGGTACCGGGGAGCTGTTTTTT. Combining the CDR3 with reference TRBV5-1 and TRBJ2-2 gives the whole variable domain KAGVTQTPRYLIKTRGQQVTLSCSPISGHRSVSWYQQTPGQGLQFLFEYFSETQRNKGNFPGRFSGRQFSNSRSEMNVSTLELGDSALYLCASSVTPGGLGTGELFFGEGSRLTVL.

Comments on this clone: A read error may account for a junction end that differs from germline. The chain has TRBV5-1 and TRBJ2-3; possibly TRBD1 for D (6 bases). The germline gives CDR1 SGHRS, CDR2 YFSETQ. The CDR3 loop spans 15 amino acids. In nucleotides, the CDR3 is TGCGCCAGCAGGTTGGACAGCTCTAGCACAGATACGCAGTATTTT. Translated: CASRLDSSSTDTQYF.

This chain uses TRBV5-4 with TRBJ2-2; 10 nucleotides align to TRBD2. The V segment lost 0 bases and the J segment 0 bases; nucleotides outside the gene matches: 2. The CDR3 is 17 amino acids. CDR1 and CDR2 (germline): SGHNT, YYREEE (reference sequence). The CDR3 is CASSLGTSGSNTGELFF. DNA for the CDR3: TGTGCCAGCAGCTTGGGGACTAGCGGATCGAACACCGGGGAGCTGTTTTTT.

V usage is TRBV4-2 and J usage is TRBJ1-5, with D perhaps matching TRBD1 (6 bases). The germline V gene encodes CDR1 LGHNA and CDR2 YNFKEQ. V lost 0 bases and J lost 9, with 15 bases in between. The CDR3 sequence is 15 residues long. CDR3 DNA: TGTGCCAGCAGCCAAGATACAGACAGGCTCCGGCCCCAGCATTTT. Translated, it gives CASSQDTDRLRPQHF.

This sequence joins TRBV5-1 and TRBJ2-7, with TRBD1 identical over 12 bases. CDR3 length: 14 amino acids. Germline CDR1 and CDR2: SGHRS and YFSETQ. The V and J ends lost 3 bases and 4 bases, in that order; junction bases with no gene match: 2. The CDR3 region is CASSSGQGAYEQYF. The CDR3 nucleotides read TGCGCCAGCAGCTCGGGACAGGGGGCTTACGAGCAGTACTTC.

The genes are TRBV2 and TRBJ2-5; 7 nucleotides align to TRBD1. The CDR3 is 15 residues long. The V segment lost 9 bases and the J segment 2 bases; nucleotides outside the gene matches: 12. Germline V gene sequence: CDR1 SNHLY, CDR2 FYNNEI. The CDR3 is CASPPKQGLQETQYF. As DNA, the CDR3 is TGTGCCAGTCCCCCAAAACAGGGGCTACAAGAGACCCAGTACTTC.

The V and J genes are TRBV19 and TRBJ2-2; 11 positions agree with TRBD2. CDR3 length: 14 residues. Germline CDR1 is LNHDA and CDR2 is SQIVND (reference sequence). V trimming: 8 bases; J trimming: 6 bases; junction bases outside the gene matches: 5. The chain's CDR3 is CASFSGRASGELFF. The CDR3 DNA reads as TGTGCCAGTTTTAGCGGGAGGGCCTCCGGGGAGCTGTTTTTT.

The chain links TRBV15 to TRBJ1-1, with D tentatively TRBD1 (6 bases). V lost 3 bases and J 6 bases, leaving 11 bases between the germline ends. Germline lookup yields CDR1 LNHNV and CDR2 YYDKDF (reference sequence). This CDR3 has 13 amino acids. The CDR3 region has the DNA TGTGCCACCAGCAGTTTAGGGGGAGCTGAAGCTTTCTTT. Protein product: CATSSLGGAEAFF.

The chain links TRBV29-1 to TRBJ2-2; 9 bases agree with TRBD2. V was pared by 5 bases and J by 5 bases, with 6 bases of the junction left unmatched. Germline V gives CDR1 SQVTM, CDR2 ANQGSEA. The CDR3 has 14 amino acids. CDR3 in amino acids: CSVLAGGETGELFF. The CDR3 nucleotides are TGCAGCGTTCTGGCGGGAGGGGAGACCGGGGAGCTGTTTTTT.

The chain combines TRBV20-1 with TRBJ1-1, with a weak D call TRBD1 (5 bases). Trimming shortened V by 2 bases and J by 10 bases, and 11 bases separated the two germline ends. The germline gives CDR1 DFQATT, CDR2 SNEGSKA (reference sequence). This CDR3 has 11 residues. Here the CDR3 reads CSARQDGGAFF. The CDR3, as DNA: TGCAGTGCTAGACAGGACGGGGGAGCTTTCTTT.

This chain joins TRBV9 and TRBJ1-6; D is possibly TRBD1 (5 bases). CDR3 length: 17 amino acids. Trimming took 0 bases from V and 0 from J, leaving 10 bases between them. The germline CDR1 and CDR2 sequences are SGDLS and YYNGEE. The CDR3 protein is CASSVEGQSSYNSPLHF. The CDR3, as DNA: TGTGCCAGCAGCGTAGAGGGGCAAAGCTCCTATAATTCACCCCTCCACTTT.

The chain uses TRBV27 and TRBJ2-3, with D perhaps TRBD2 (5 bases). The CDR3 runs 16 residues. V was pared by 6 bases and J by 4 bases, with 20 bases between. Germline loops: CDR1 MNHEY, CDR2 SMNVEV (reference sequence). The CDR3 reads CASRGWASRSPDTQYF. The CDR3 nucleotides read TGTGCCAGCAGAGGGTGGGCTAGCCGGAGCCCAGATACGCAGTATTTT.

V gene TRBV7-6 combines with J gene TRBJ2-1; a possible D gene is TRBD2 (5 bases). Looked up from germline, CDR1 is SGHVS and CDR2 is FNYEAQ. Between the trimmed V and J ends, which lost 5 bases and 7 bases, there was a span of 18 bases. CDR3 length: 15 residues. The CDR3 DNA reads TGTGCCAGCAGCGGAGAGGGTGGGGAGTATAATGAGCAGTTCTTC. Translation gives CASSGEGGEYNEQFF.